This record concerns one T cell receptor beta chain sequence. What it binds is unknown. The CDR3 has 14 residues. Trimming pared 7 bases from V and 3 bases from J, leaving 16 bases between. Germline CDR1 reads MDHEN; CDR2 reads SYDVKM. The data were obtained in a study of radiotherapy plus CTLA-4 blockade in lung cancer. About the research overall: Roughly a sixth of enrolled patients responded objectively, and 25% to 40% had disease control.

Study conclusions and caveats: Interferon-beta and early blood T cell clone dynamics reportedly predicted response best. TCR clones originating in tumors grew in number in blood after radiotherapy plus ipilimumab.

Method: immunoSEQ multiplex PCR; TCRdb's copy keeps in-frame clones and lacks some. The sample shows about 73,000 clones, 80% to 90% of them seen only once. Sequences were derived from peripheral blood, sampled from a patient treated with radiotherapy plus ipilimumab. This clonotype was sampled from a human donor with non-small cell lung cancer that progressed on radiotherapy plus ipilimumab. The chain recombines TRBV28 with TRBJ2-7; either TRBD1 or TRBD2 may fit D (5 bases each). In DNA, the CDR3 is TGTGCCAGCAAGGGGACGGCAGCTTACTACGAGCAGTACTTC. As protein: CASKGTAAYYEQYF.